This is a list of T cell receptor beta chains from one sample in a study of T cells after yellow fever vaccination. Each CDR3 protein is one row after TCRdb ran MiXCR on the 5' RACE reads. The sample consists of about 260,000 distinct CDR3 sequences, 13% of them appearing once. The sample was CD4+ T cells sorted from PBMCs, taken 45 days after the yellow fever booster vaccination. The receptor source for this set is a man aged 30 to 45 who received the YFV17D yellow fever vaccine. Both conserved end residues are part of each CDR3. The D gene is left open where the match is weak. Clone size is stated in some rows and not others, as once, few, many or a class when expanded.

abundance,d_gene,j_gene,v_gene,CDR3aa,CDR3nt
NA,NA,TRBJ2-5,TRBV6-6,CASSRLYQETQYF,TGTGCCAGCAGCCGACTGTACCAAGAGACCCAGTACTTC
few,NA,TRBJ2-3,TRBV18,CASSPPSATDTQYF,TGTGCCAGCTCACCACCGAGCGCGACAGATACGCAGTATTTT
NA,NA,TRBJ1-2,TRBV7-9,CASIPGGNYGYTF,TGTGCCAGCATCCCGGGAGGCAACTATGGCTACACCTTC
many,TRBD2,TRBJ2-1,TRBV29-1,CSVAGGPDEQFF,TGCAGCGTAGCGGGAGGGCCTGATGAGCAGTTCTTC
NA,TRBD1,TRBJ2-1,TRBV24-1,CATSDSTKTGNYNEQFF,TGTGCCACCAGTGACTCGACGAAGACAGGGAACTACAATGAGCAGTTCTTC
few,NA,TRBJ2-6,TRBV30,CAWSASRGSGANVLTF,TGTGCCTGGAGTGCCTCCAGGGGTTCTGGGGCCAACGTCCTGACTTTC
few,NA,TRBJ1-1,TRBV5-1,CASSLAGGLNTEAFF,TGCGCCAGCAGCTTGGCCGGCGGACTGAACACTGAAGCTTTCTTT
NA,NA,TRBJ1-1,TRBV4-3,CASSQDAWGGGDTEAFF,TGCGCCAGCAGCCAAGATGCGTGGGGGGGGGGCGACACTGAAGCTTTCTTT
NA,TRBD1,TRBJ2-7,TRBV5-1,CASRAGTGRDPYEQYF,TGCGCCAGCAGGGCCGGGACAGGGAGAGATCCGTACGAGCAGTACTTC
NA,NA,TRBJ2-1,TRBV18,CASSPPLASAKQFF,TGTGCCAGCTCACCACCTCTTGCTAGTGCTAAGCAGTTCTTC
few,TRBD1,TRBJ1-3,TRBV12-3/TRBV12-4,CASSLQGQGLSAIYF,TGTGCCAGCAGTTTACAGGGACAGGGGCTATCCGCCATATATTTT
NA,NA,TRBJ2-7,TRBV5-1,CASSRSKGSGPSYEQYF,TGCGCCAGCAGCCGGTCAAAAGGGAGCGGTCCCTCCTACGAGCAGTACTTC
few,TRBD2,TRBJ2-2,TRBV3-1,CASQALKAGDNGELFF,TGTGCCAGCCAAGCCCTGAAGGCGGGAGATAACGGGGAGCTGTTTTTT
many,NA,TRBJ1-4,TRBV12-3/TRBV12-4,CASSQPSGSEKLFF,TGTGCCAGCAGTCAACCGTCGGGTTCTGAAAAACTGTTTTTT
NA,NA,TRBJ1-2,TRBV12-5,CASGLWGGGYTF,TGTGCTAGTGGTTTGTGGGGTGGAGGCTACACCTTC
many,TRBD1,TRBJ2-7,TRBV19,CASSRGTGKKPYEQYF,TGTGCCAGCAGTCGGGGGACAGGGAAAAAGCCCTACGAGCAGTACTTC
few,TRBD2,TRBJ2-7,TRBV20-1,CSALPGLAGVLPTYEQYF,TGCAGTGCTCTACCGGGACTAGCGGGAGTACTACCAACCTACGAGCAGTACTTC
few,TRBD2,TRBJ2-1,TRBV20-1,CSARGRVSYNEQFF,TGCAGTGCTCGCGGGAGGGTTTCCTACAATGAGCAGTTCTTC
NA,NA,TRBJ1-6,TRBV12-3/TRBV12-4,CASSLGANSPLHF,TGTGCCAGCAGTTTAGGGGCGAATTCACCCCTCCACTTT
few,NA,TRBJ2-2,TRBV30,CAWRRAKGQTGELFF,TGTGCCTGGAGAAGGGCAAAGGGCCAAACCGGGGAGCTGTTTTTT
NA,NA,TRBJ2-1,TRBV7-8,CASSLERARNEQFF,TGTGCCAGCAGCTTAGAGAGGGCTAGAAATGAGCAGTTCTTC
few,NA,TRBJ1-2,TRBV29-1,CSVGVSTDHYGYTF,TGCAGCGTTGGTGTTTCGACCGATCACTATGGCTACACCTTC
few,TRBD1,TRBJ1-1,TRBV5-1,CASSQGGAGNTEAFF,TGCGCCAGCAGCCAGGGGGGCGCGGGGAACACTGAAGCTTTCTTT
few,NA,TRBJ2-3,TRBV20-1,CSARFGGTDTQYF,TGCAGTGCTAGGTTTGGGGGCACAGATACGCAGTATTTT
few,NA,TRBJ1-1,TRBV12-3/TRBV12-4,CASSWGRNTEAFF,TGTGCCAGCAGTTGGGGGAGGAACACTGAAGCTTTCTTT
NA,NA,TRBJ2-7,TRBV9,CASRAQGNHEQYF,TGTGCCAGCAGAGCCCAGGGAAACCACGAGCAGTACTTC
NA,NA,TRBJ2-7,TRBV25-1,CASSESGRVAYEQYF,TGTGCCAGCAGTGAATCGGGCCGCGTAGCCTACGAGCAGTACTTC
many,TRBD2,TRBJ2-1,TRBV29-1,CSAGTGTRNNEQFF,TGCAGCGCGGGCACCGGGACTAGAAACAATGAGCAGTTCTTC
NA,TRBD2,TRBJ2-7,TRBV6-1,CASSPTSGPSYEQYF,TGTGCCAGCAGTCCCACTAGCGGACCCTCCTACGAGCAGTACTTC
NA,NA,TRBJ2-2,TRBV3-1,CASSQARGSGELFF,TGTGCCAGCAGCCAAGCCCGGGGGTCCGGGGAGCTGTTTTTT
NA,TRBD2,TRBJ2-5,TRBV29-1,CSVREGRETQYF,TGCAGCGTGCGGGAGGGCCGGGAGACCCAGTACTTC
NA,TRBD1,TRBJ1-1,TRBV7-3,CASSFQGDTEAFF,TGTGCCAGCAGCTTTCAGGGGGACACTGAAGCTTTCTTT
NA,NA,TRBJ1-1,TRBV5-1,CASSLDVMENTEAFF,TGCGCCAGCAGCTTGGACGTCATGGAAAACACTGAAGCTTTCTTT
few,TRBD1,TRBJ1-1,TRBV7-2,CASSFDRGRTEAFF,TGTGCCAGCAGCTTTGACAGGGGAAGAACTGAAGCTTTCTTT
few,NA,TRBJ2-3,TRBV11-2,CASSSLVMADTQYF,TGTGCCAGCAGCTCCTTGGTAATGGCAGATACGCAGTATTTT
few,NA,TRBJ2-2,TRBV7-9,CASRGLMNTGELFF,TGTGCCAGCAGGGGACTGATGAACACCGGGGAGCTGTTTTTT
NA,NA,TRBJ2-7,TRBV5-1,CASTLNYEQYF,TGCGCCAGCACCCTAAATTACGAGCAGTACTTC